This entry lists 28 T cell receptor beta chains sequenced from one sample in a study of blood T cell repertoires in COVID-19. The data were produced by immunoSEQ multiplex PCR, yet TCRdb's version contains in-frame clones alone and is incomplete. The profile shows under 130,000 clones, around 89% of them singletons. Sequenced material: peripheral blood. The receptors were sampled from a woman of 80 years or more with acute or convalescent COVID-19.

The chain employs TRBV4-1 and TRBJ1-5; D gene unclear. The CDR3 is 16 amino acids. Germline V lookup: CDR1 MGHRA, CDR2 YSYEKL. The V end was cut by 0 bases, the J end by 0 bases, with 9 bases between. CDR3 amino acids: CASSQDPGLSNQPQHF. Here the CDR3 DNA reads TGCGCCAGCAGCCAAGACCCTGGCCTTAGCAATCAGCCCCAGCATTTT.

The DNA for the CDR3 is TGTGCCAGCAGGGGGGCAGGGGATGGCTATGGCTACACCTTC. It encodes CASRGAGDGYGYTF. The rearrangement links TRBV27 to TRBJ1-2, with D perhaps matching TRBD1 (6 bases). With 6 bases removed from V and 4 bases from J, the gap between germline ends came to 15 bases. Germline V gene data show CDR1 as MNHEY and CDR2 as SMNVEV (reference sequence). The CDR3 totals 14 residues.

The chain combines TRBV6-5 with TRBJ2-7; 8 bases are a match to TRBD2. The CDR3 loop spans 12 amino acids. CDR1 is MNHEY and CDR2 is SVGAGI in the germline V gene. The trim removed 7 bases at V and 5 bases at J, leaving 4 bases unmatched. The CDR3: CASTPGGDEQYF. DNA of the CDR3: TGTGCCAGCACCCCGGGGGGGGACGAGCAGTACTTC.

CDR3 loop: CASSPTGDRTYGYTF. CDR3 bases: TGTGCCAGCAGCCCTACAGGGGATAGGACCTATGGCTACACCTTC. The V call is TRBV28, the J call TRBJ1-2, with 7 positions matching TRBD1. This CDR3 has 15 amino acids. Per the germline V gene, CDR1 is MDHEN and CDR2 is SYDVKM. V was clipped by 6 bases and J by 4 bases; unmatched bases: 11.

V is TRBV5-1 and J is TRBJ2-3; 13 positions match TRBD2. CDR1 is SGHRS, CDR2 YFSETQ, per germline. The CDR3 has 15 amino acids. Losses at the gene ends were 4 bases for V and 5 bases for J; bases not matched to a gene: 4. Here the CDR3 DNA reads TGCGCCAGCAGCCCGACTAGCGGGGGGTTAGATACGCAGTATTTT. This encodes CASSPTSGGLDTQYF.

The rearrangement joins TRBV5-1 to TRBJ1-1, with 7 positions matching TRBD1. V lost 0 bases and J lost 4; bases outside the gene matches: 6. Germline CDR1 and CDR2: SGHRS and YFSETQ. The length of the CDR3 is 15 residues. The CDR3 nucleotides are TGCGCCAGCAGCTTGGTGGGCAGGGGGTCCACTGAAGCTTTCTTT. Encoded protein: CASSLVGRGSTEAFF.

The chain combines TRBV6-5 with TRBJ2-5; tentative D call: TRBD1 (6 bases). The germline CDR1 and CDR2 sequences are MNHEY and SVGAGI. V lost 11 bases and J 5 bases, leaving 21 bases between the germline ends. The CDR3 has 14 residues. The DNA for the CDR3 is TGTGCCGGAGCACCCTACAGGGTTGGGGAGACCCAGTACTTC. This gives the protein CAGAPYRVGETQYF.

This chain connects TRBV5-6 to TRBJ2-5; 12 nucleotides line up with TRBD2. Germline CDR1 is SGHDT and CDR2 is YYEEEE. V shed 1 base, J shed 4 bases, and the junction held 5 bases outside the gene matches. The CDR3 has 16 amino acids. For the CDR3, the DNA is TGTGCCAGCAGCTTGCTGACTAGCGGGGGCAGAGAGACCCAGTACTTC. Translated: CASSLLTSGGRETQYF. The whole variable domain, filled in from reference TRBV5-6 and TRBJ2-5, reads DAGVTQSPTHLIKTRGQQVTLRCSPKSGHDTVSWYQQALGQGPQFIFQYYEEEERQRGNFPDRFSGHQFPNYSSELNVNALLLGDSALYLCASSLLTSGGRETQYFGPGTRLLVL.

In this sample, this clone turned up once. This chain connects TRBV6-2 or TRBV6-3 to TRBJ1-6, with D possibly being TRBD1 (6 bases). Germline V gene lookup returns CDR1 MNHEY and CDR2 SVGEGT. CDR3 size: 20 residues. V was cut by 7 bases and J by 4 bases, with 29 bases left in between. The CDR3 protein is CASTPPRDTDHGSYNSPLHF. CDR3 coding DNA: TGTGCCAGCACCCCCCCGAGGGACACCGACCACGGATCTTATAATTCACCCCTCCACTTT.

The J gene is TRBJ1-4, the V gene TRBV2, with D perhaps TRBD1 (5 bases). V was cut by 3 bases and J by 2 bases, with 10 bases left in between. The CDR3 extends over 15 amino acids. CDR1 SNHLY and CDR2 FYNNEI come from the germline V gene. This chain's CDR3 is CASSEAGWTNEKLFF. The CDR3 DNA reads TGTGCCAGCAGTGAGGCAGGGTGGACTAATGAAAAACTGTTTTTT.

CDR3 residues: CASSRGGVRYQPQHF. DNA of the CDR3: TGTGCCAGTAGCAGGGGAGGGGTTCGCTATCAGCCCCAGCATTTT. V gene TRBV19 combines with J gene TRBJ1-5, with D possibly TRBD1 on 6 matching bases. Trimming cost V 6 bases and J 5 bases, with 17 bases left between them. CDR1 LNHDA and CDR2 SQIVND come from the germline V gene (reference sequence). This CDR3 spans 15 amino acids.

In this sample, this clone turned up once. The chain links TRBV4-1 to TRBJ2-7, with 8 bases identical to TRBD1. The ends lost 3 bases at V and 1 base at J; junction bases unmatched: 11. The germline gives CDR1 MGHRA, CDR2 YSYEKL. The CDR3 sequence is 17 residues long. The CDR3 loop is CASSHHPGQEISYEQYF. CDR3 coding DNA: TGCGCCAGCAGCCACCACCCGGGACAGGAAATTTCCTACGAGCAGTACTTC.

This clone was detected once. This chain joins TRBV4-1 and TRBJ2-7; TRBD1 is a possible D gene (6 bases). CDR1 is MGHRA, CDR2 YSYEKL, per germline. The CDR3 spans 15 residues. Trimming shortened V by 3 bases and J by 3 bases, and 15 bases separated the two germline ends. CDR3 nucleotide sequence: TGCGCCAGCAGCCATGCGGCGACAGGTAGCTACGAGCAGTACTTC. Protein product: CASSHAATGSYEQYF.

The V gene is TRBV6-6, the J gene TRBJ2-7, with D maybe TRBD1 (5 bases). Germline CDR1 is MNHNY and CDR2 is SVGAGI (reference sequence). The CDR3 contains 16 residues. Trimming took 0 bases from V and 0 from J, leaving 12 bases between them. Written as DNA, the CDR3 is TGTGCCAGCAGTTACTCGCAGGGCCGAAGCTCCTACGAGCAGTACTTC. Translation gives CASSYSQGRSSYEQYF.

This chain uses TRBV6-4 with TRBJ2-1, with a tentative D call TRBD2 (6 bases). CDR1 MRHNA and CDR2 SNTAGT come from the germline V gene. The CDR3 is 14 amino acids. Trimming pared 3 bases from V and 9 bases from J, leaving 15 bases between. The CDR3 coding sequence is TGTGCCAGCAGTGATGGGCAGGGAGCGGGTGAGCAGTTCTTC. Translation: CASSDGQGAGEQFF.

The gene calls are TRBV4-1 and TRBJ2-5; 8 nucleotides match TRBD2. Germline CDR1 is MGHRA and CDR2 is YSYEKL. This CDR3 spans 15 amino acids. V trimming: 3 bases; J trimming: 3 bases; junction bases outside the gene matches: 6. The CDR3 coding sequence is TGCGCCAGCAGCCATCCCCTGCGGGGGGAAGAGACCCAGTACTTC. Protein sequence: CASSHPLRGEETQYF.

The rearrangement links TRBV30 to TRBJ1-5; TRBD1 is a possible D gene (5 bases). The V gene's germline CDR1 is GTSNPN and CDR2 SVGIG (reference sequence). This CDR3 is built from 15 residues. V shed 2 bases and J shed 2 bases, with 13 bases lying between them. The CDR3: CAWSLGVLGNQPQHF. The CDR3 region has the DNA TGTGCCTGGAGTCTAGGGGTTTTGGGCAATCAGCCCCAGCATTTT.

This clone appeared once. The J gene is TRBJ2-5, the V gene TRBV7-3, with 8 bases matching TRBD1. Trimming removed 5 bases from V and 4 bases from J; junction bases left unmatched: 3. Germline V lookup: CDR1 SGHTA, CDR2 FQGTGA. The CDR3 has 13 amino acids. CDR3 coding DNA: TGTGCCAGCAGCCTGGGACAGGCAGAGACCCAGTACTTC. Its translation: CASSLGQAETQYF.

The genes are TRBV2 and TRBJ2-5; D possibly corresponds to TRBD1 (5 bases). Trimming stripped 5 bases from V and 5 bases from J, with 18 bases between. Germline CDR1 reads SNHLY; CDR2 reads FYNNEI. The CDR3 is made up of 15 amino acids. Written as DNA, the CDR3 is TGTGCCAGCAGTTTCCAGGGTTTATTTTTGGAGACCCAGTACTTC. It codes for CASSFQGLFLETQYF.

The rearrangement links TRBV28 to TRBJ2-5; 8 bases are shared with TRBD1. J lost 1 base, V lost 6 bases, and 4 bases had no gene match. This CDR3 is built from 14 residues. Per germline, CDR1 MDHEN and CDR2 SYDVKM. The CDR3: CASRPGQGQETQYF. For the CDR3, the DNA is TGTGCCAGCAGACCCGGACAGGGCCAAGAGACCCAGTACTTC.

The rearrangement links TRBV5-1 to TRBJ2-3, with a possible D match to TRBD2 (6 bases). Trimming took 5 bases from V and 1 from J, leaving 11 bases between them. CDR3 length equals 14 residues. The germline V gene encodes CDR1 SGHRS and CDR2 YFSETQ. CDR3 coding DNA: TGCGCCAGCAGGAGGCGGGGACGCACAGATACGCAGTATTTT. Translation: CASRRRGRTDTQYF.

CDR3 residues: CASSRHYGTGRPHNQPQHF. The CDR3 region has the DNA TGTGCCAGCAGCAGACACTACGGGACAGGGAGGCCCCACAATCAGCCCCAGCATTTT. This chain links TRBV12-1 with TRBJ1-5; TRBD1 reflects the table's D call only, with no check against the DNA. TRBV12-1 is described as a pseudogene. The CDR3 has 19 amino acids.

The rearrangement links TRBV27 to TRBJ2-3; TRBD2 is a possible D gene (6 bases). This CDR3 spans 15 amino acids. Per germline, CDR1 MNHEY and CDR2 SMNVEV (reference sequence). V gave up 4 bases and J gave up 4 bases, with 15 bases separating them. In nucleotides, the CDR3 is TGTGCCAGCAGTTCCGCGGGACTGCTTGCAGATACGCAGTATTTT. Amino acid sequence: CASSSAGLLADTQYF.

The CDR3 region has the DNA TGTGCCAGTACCGCGACAGGGTGGAACTATGGCTACACCTTC. Its translation: CASTATGWNYGYTF. The rearrangement links TRBV19 to TRBJ1-2, with 7 positions matching TRBD1. There are 14 residues in the CDR3. From germline, CDR1 is LNHDA and CDR2 SQIVND (reference sequence). The V segment lost 7 bases and the J segment 2 bases; nucleotides outside the gene matches: 7.

The chain carries TRBV6-4 and TRBJ1-5, with TRBD1 as a possible D gene (5 bases). The CDR3 runs to 13 residues. Germline lookup yields CDR1 MRHNA and CDR2 SNTAGT. Trimming removed 5 bases at V and 4 bases at J, with 9 bases between. In nucleotides, the CDR3 is TGTGCCAGCAGTCTGACAGAGAATCAGCCCCAGCATTTT. Translation gives CASSLTENQPQHF.

This clone was found once. This rearrangement joins TRBV10-3 to TRBJ2-5; 10 nucleotides line up with TRBD2. CDR3 length: 14 residues. Germline-derived CDR1 and CDR2 are ENHRY and SYGVKD. With V trimmed by 6 bases and J by 3 bases, 4 bases remained unmatched. The CDR3 DNA follows: TGTGCCATCAGCCCTACTAGCGGGGAAGAGACCCAGTACTTC. This sequence encodes CAISPTSGEETQYF.

The rearrangement uses TRBV10-3 and TRBJ2-7; 11 bases match TRBD1. The ends lost 3 bases at V and 3 bases at J; junction bases unmatched: 1. Germline V CDR1 and CDR2: ENHRY, SYGVKD. CDR3 length: 14 residues. CDR3 sequence reads: CAISDGTGGYEQYF. As DNA, the CDR3 is TGTGCCATCAGTGACGGGACAGGGGGCTACGAGCAGTACTTC.

This clone was seen once. The J gene is TRBJ2-5, the V gene TRBV27; 8 bases are a match to TRBD2. CDR3 length: 20 residues. Germline assignment: CDR1 MNHEY and CDR2 SMNVEV (reference sequence). V gave up 4 bases and J gave up 5 bases; unmatched junction bases: 24. The DNA for the CDR3 is TGTGCCAGCAGTTCGAGGGCGGTCGGGACTAGGGCCGTCCCGTCTGAGACCCAGTACTTC. Translating gives CASSSRAVGTRAVPSETQYF.